The 2 T cell receptor beta chains in this list originate from one sample, sequenced in a study of OX40 agonist ivuxolimab in advanced cancers. The repertoire was sequenced with immunoSEQ multiplex PCR; TCRdb's copy has only in-frame clones and lacks some. The profile shows approximately 54,000 clones, approximately 93% of them singletons. Sample: CD4+ or CD8+ T cells sorted from blood, taken in a trial of the OX40 agonist ivuxolimab. All receptors derive from an adult with an advanced solid tumor such as melanoma, head and neck, liver or kidney cancer.

A single count supports this clone. V is TRBV2 and J is TRBJ1-5, with D maybe TRBD1 (5 bases). Trimming removed 4 bases from V and 5 bases from J, with 12 bases in between. Per the germline V gene, CDR1 is SNHLY and CDR2 is FYNNEI. This CDR3 is built from 14 residues. The CDR3 nucleotides are TGTGCCAGCAGTGGCCAGGGAATCCATCAGCCCCAGCATTTT. It translates to CASSGQGIHQPQHF. Full variable domain (remainder filled in from reference TRBV2 and TRBJ1-5): EPEVTQTPSHQVTQMGQEVILRCVPISNHLYFYWYRQILGQKVEFLVSFYNNEISEKSEIFDDQFSVERPDGSNFTLKIRSTKLEDSAMYFCASSGQGIHQPQHFGDGTRLSIL.

This clone has only a few counts. The V call is TRBV5-1, the J call TRBJ2-6; TRBD2 might be the D (6 bases). CDR1 is SGHRS, CDR2 YFSETQ, per germline. V was pared by 4 bases and J by 1 base, with 12 bases between. This CDR3 is 16 amino acids long. The DNA of the CDR3 is TGCGCCAGCAGCCTGGGGGGACCTTCTGGGGCCAACGTCCTGACTTTC. Its translation is CASSLGGPSGANVLTF.